This entry is about one T cell receptor beta chain. Per the original methods: Amplifying reference gene primers gave estimates of nucleated cell counts. Profiled with immunoSEQ multiplex PCR; TCRdb holds only in-frame clones, not every one. That table furnishes V, J and clone size, whereas the DNA furnished D and trimming. The sample lists around 700,000 clones, 85% to 90% occurring once. The data originate from a study of blood T cell repertoires in COVID-19. Study details: Specimens from acute and convalescent COVID-19 originated in the United States, Italy and Spain. Sample material is recorded as cDNA or gDNA derived from T cells, B-cell-depleted T cells, or PBMCs.

The sequence derives from a young woman with acute or convalescent COVID-19. Sequencing was done on a sample of peripheral blood.

CDR3 DNA sequence: TGTGCCAGCACCCAGGGTGGGAACACTGAAGCTTTCTTT. This translates into CASTQGGNTEAFF. The V call is TRBV5-4, the J call TRBJ1-1; TRBD1 might be the D (5 bases). The germline V gene has CDR1 SGHNT and CDR2 YYREEE (reference sequence). The CDR3 length is 13 residues. V lost 6 bases to trimming and J lost 1 base, with 10 bases between them.